Listed here is a single T cell receptor (beta chain). The target antigen is unknown. Profiled with immunoSEQ multiplex PCR; TCRdb holds only in-frame clones, not every one. The profile shows more than 55,000 clones, 86% of them singletons. The CDR3 is 16 residues long. Per the germline V gene, CDR1 is SGHNT and CDR2 is YENEEA. Trimming pared 3 bases from V and 4 bases from J, leaving 15 bases between. The sample belongs to a study of OX40 agonist ivuxolimab in advanced cancers. General study points: Some of the nonresponding patients also showed low levels of normalized T-cell clonal expansion.

This TCR derives from an adult with an advanced solid tumor such as melanoma, head and neck, liver or kidney cancer. The chain links TRBV11-3 to TRBJ1-4; D is uncertain. The starting material was CD4+ or CD8+ T cells sorted from blood, obtained in a trial of the OX40 agonist ivuxolimab. CDR3 coding DNA: TGTGCCAGCAGCTTGGGTCCCCGCGGGAATAATGAAAAACTGTTTTTT. It yields the protein CASSLGPRGNNEKLFF.